The 2 T cell receptor beta chains given below trace back to one sample, sequenced in a study of blood T cell repertoires in COVID-19. Profiled with immunoSEQ multiplex PCR; TCRdb holds only in-frame clones, not every one. The sample includes about 280,000 clones, about four fifths of them seen just once. The sequenced material came from peripheral blood. Receptors were obtained from a woman aged 45-65 years who had recovered from COVID-19.

This chain links TRBV3-1 (or the pseudogene TRBV3-2) with TRBJ2-2; D might be TRBD2 (6 bases). Germline V lookup: CDR1 LGHDT, CDR2 YNNKEL (reference sequence). This CDR3 is built from 17 residues. The V end was cut by 1 base, the J end by 4 bases, with 16 bases between. The CDR3 coding sequence is TGTGCCAGCAGCCAAGCTCCGGGCGGGATTTGCACCGGGGAGCTGTTTTTT. Translating it yields CASSQAPGGICTGELFF.

This clone appeared a few times. The rearrangement joins TRBV4-3 to TRBJ1-1; TRBD1 aligns across 7 bases. Unmatched junction bases numbered 5, after V lost 0 bases and J lost 4 bases. Germline V lookup: CDR1 LGHNA, CDR2 YSLEER. The CDR3 consists of 15 residues. As DNA, the CDR3 is TGCGCCAGCAGCCAAGAAGACAGGGCGGGCACTGAAGCTTTCTTT. Protein product: CASSQEDRAGTEAFF.